The clone carrying this TCR beta chain was observed a few times. The data originate from a study of blood T cell repertoires in COVID-19. Study details: Specimens from acute and convalescent COVID-19 originated in the United States, Italy and Spain. Sources were T cells, B-cell-depleted T cells, or PBMCs; the material itself was cDNA or gDNA.

The CDR3 extends over 13 amino acids. CDR1 and CDR2 (germline): MNHEY, SVGEGT. V lost 6 bases and J 7 bases, leaving 13 bases between the germline ends. In the source study's methods: Reference gene primer amplification gave estimated nucleated cell counts. The assay was immunoSEQ multiplex PCR, and TCRdb's table has in-frame clones only and misses some. Clonal size and the V and J genes are those of that table, whereas D and trimming came from the DNA. The data show 200,000 to 250,000 clones, with about three quarters seen just once and around 6% held by the top ten. Material for sequencing was peripheral blood. The clonotype was recovered from a woman in her seventies with acute or convalescent COVID-19. V is TRBV6-2 or TRBV6-3 and J is TRBJ1-5; D might be TRBD1 (6 bases). CDR3 protein: CASSPGALQPQHF. The CDR3, as DNA: TGTGCCAGCAGCCCAGGGGCCCTACAGCCCCAGCATTTT.